This TCR beta chain was documented in a study of STAT5B mutations in CD4+ large granular lymphocyte leukemia. Trimming took 1 base from V and 1 from J; bases not matched to a gene: 6. In germline, CDR1 is SGHTA, CDR2 FQGNSA. The CDR3 is 16 residues long. Controls came from buffy coats of healthy blood donors. Regarding the study as a whole: CD4-sorted patient repertoires seemed more clonal than healthy CD4+ repertoires. Without HLA matching, higher CD4+ than CD8+ T-LGLL clonality could reflect small sample size. Approximately 25% of private leukemic clonotypes occurred rarely in other patients' non-leukemic repertoires.

Remarks on this clone: Antigen: not known.

This table comes from immunoSEQ multiplex PCR, and its TCRdb copy is limited to in-frame clones, with some not included. The data hold over 35,000 clones, with roughly 76% observed a single time. What was sequenced was CD4+ T cells from blood buffy coats. The chain couples TRBV7-2 to TRBJ2-5; TRBD2 aligns across 7 bases. This clonotype was obtained from a human donor in good health. Here the CDR3 reads CASSLVGGTIQETQYF. CDR3 DNA sequence: TGTGCCAGCAGCTTAGTGGGGGGGACGATCCAAGAGACCCAGTACTTC.